This is a list of T cell receptor beta chains from one sample in a study of T cell responses to AZD1222 COVID-19 vaccine. Produced via immunoSEQ multiplex PCR; TCRdb's table is partial and in-frame only. The data show approximately 150,000 clones, around 93% seen once. Material: peripheral blood, obtained on day 0 of AZD1222 vaccination. The source is an adult in good health. Both conserved end residues are part of each CDR3. The order of the fields is CDR3 protein, CDR3 DNA, D gene, clone size, V gene, J gene. The D gene is left open where the match is weak. Part of the rows lack a size; the others show once, few, many or a class for expanded clones.

cdr3_aa: CASSPTSSRTDTQYF; cdr3_nt: TGTGCCAGCAGCCCGACTAGCTCTCGCACAGATACGCAGTATTTT; d_call: TRBD2; clone_size: once; v_call: TRBV5-4; j_call: TRBJ2-3
cdr3_aa: CASSDPSQGGEGKLFF; cdr3_nt: TGTGCCAGCAGTGATCCATCACAGGGGGGGGAAGGAAAACTGTTTTTT; d_call: TRBD1; clone_size: -; v_call: TRBV2; j_call: TRBJ1-4
cdr3_aa: CASSEWAGITGYTF; cdr3_nt: TGTGCCAGCAGTGAATGGGCAGGGATCACTGGCTACACCTTC; d_call: -; clone_size: -; v_call: TRBV25-1; j_call: TRBJ1-2
cdr3_aa: CASSFADRDSNQPQHF; cdr3_nt: TGTGCCAGCAGCTTTGCCGACAGGGACAGCAATCAGCCCCAGCATTTT; d_call: TRBD1; clone_size: -; v_call: TRBV7-8; j_call: TRBJ1-5
cdr3_aa: CASSPGQGLEKLFF; cdr3_nt: TGCGCCAGCAGCCCCGGACAAGGCTTGGAAAAACTGTTTTTT; d_call: -; clone_size: -; v_call: TRBV4-3; j_call: TRBJ1-4
cdr3_aa: CASSSQGRLHF; cdr3_nt: TGTGCCAGCAGTTCCCAGGGCCGTTTGCATTTT; d_call: -; clone_size: -; v_call: TRBV27; j_call: TRBJ1-5
cdr3_aa: CASSYSGYNNSPLHF; cdr3_nt: TGTGCCAGCAGTTACTCGGGTTACAATAATTCACCCCTCCACTTT; d_call: -; clone_size: -; v_call: TRBV6-5; j_call: TRBJ1-6
cdr3_aa: CASSLMWGADSPLHF; cdr3_nt: TGTGCCAGCAGCTTAATGTGGGGCGCGGATTCACCCCTCCACTTT; d_call: -; clone_size: -; v_call: TRBV11-2; j_call: TRBJ1-6
cdr3_aa: CASSFVTFSTDTQYF; cdr3_nt: TGTGCCAGCAGCTTCGTCACGTTCAGCACAGATACGCAGTATTTT; d_call: -; clone_size: -; v_call: TRBV5-6; j_call: TRBJ2-3
cdr3_aa: CASSRGGNTEAFF; cdr3_nt: TGTGCCAGCAGCCGAGGCGGGAACACTGAAGCTTTCTTT; d_call: -; clone_size: -; v_call: TRBV3-1/TRBV3-2; j_call: TRBJ1-1
cdr3_aa: CASSPPRRAGNTEAFF; cdr3_nt: TGTGCCAGCTCACCTCCTAGACGGGCAGGGAACACTGAAGCTTTCTTT; d_call: -; clone_size: -; v_call: TRBV18; j_call: TRBJ1-1
cdr3_aa: CATSRGGLVGRYNEQFF; cdr3_nt: TGTGCCACCAGCAGAGGGGGATTGGTAGGGAGGTACAATGAGCAGTTCTTC; d_call: -; clone_size: few; v_call: TRBV15; j_call: TRBJ2-1
cdr3_aa: CASSLRSTADNEKLFF; cdr3_nt: TGTGCCAGCAGCCTTCGGTCGACAGCCGATAATGAAAAACTGTTTTTT; d_call: -; clone_size: -; v_call: TRBV3-1/TRBV3-2; j_call: TRBJ1-4
cdr3_aa: CASREQSGTGGSPLHF; cdr3_nt: TGTGCCAGCAGAGAGCAGTCCGGGACAGGGGGGTCACCCCTCCACTTT; d_call: TRBD1; clone_size: -; v_call: TRBV2; j_call: TRBJ1-6
cdr3_aa: CASSSPWTSKTGELFF; cdr3_nt: TGTGCCAGCAGCTCCCCGTGGACTAGTAAAACCGGGGAGCTGTTTTTT; d_call: TRBD2; clone_size: -; v_call: TRBV3-1/TRBV3-2; j_call: TRBJ2-2
cdr3_aa: CASSIEINYGYTF; cdr3_nt: TGTGCCAGTAGTATAGAAATTAACTATGGCTACACCTTC; d_call: -; clone_size: -; v_call: TRBV19; j_call: TRBJ1-2
cdr3_aa: CASSVGQGEPQHF; cdr3_nt: TGTGCCAGCAGTGTGGGACAGGGGGAGCCCCAGCATTTT; d_call: TRBD1; clone_size: -; v_call: TRBV2; j_call: TRBJ1-5